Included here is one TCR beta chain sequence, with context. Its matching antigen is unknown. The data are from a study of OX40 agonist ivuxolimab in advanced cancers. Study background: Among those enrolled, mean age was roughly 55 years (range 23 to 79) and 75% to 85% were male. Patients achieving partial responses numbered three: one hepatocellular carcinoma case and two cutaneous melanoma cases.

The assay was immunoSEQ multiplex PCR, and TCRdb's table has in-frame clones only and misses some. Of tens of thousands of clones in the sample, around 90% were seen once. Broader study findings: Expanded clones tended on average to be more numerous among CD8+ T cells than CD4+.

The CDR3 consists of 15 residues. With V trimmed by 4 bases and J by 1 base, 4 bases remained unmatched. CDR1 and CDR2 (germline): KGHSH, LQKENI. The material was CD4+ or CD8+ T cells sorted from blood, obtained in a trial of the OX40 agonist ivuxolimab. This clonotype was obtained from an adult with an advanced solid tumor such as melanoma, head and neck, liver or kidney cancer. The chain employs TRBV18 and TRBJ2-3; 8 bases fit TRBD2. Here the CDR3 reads CASSLLTSGTDTQYF. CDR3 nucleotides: TGTGCCAGCTCACTCCTGACTAGCGGCACAGATACGCAGTATTTT.